This T cell receptor beta chain was identified during a study of cytomegalovirus exposure and HLA in healthy donors. The study's findings and limits: It was reported that the classifier diagnosed cytomegalovirus status with high specificity and sensitivity in both the original and validation cohorts.

Concerning this clone: Its antigen remains unidentified.

V shed 4 bases and J shed 1 base, with 9 bases lying between them. Germline CDR1 reads MGHDK; CDR2 reads SYGVNS. This CDR3 spans 14 amino acids. PCR amplification relied on 60 Vbeta primers (plus 13 Jbeta primers). Generated by immunoSEQ multiplex PCR, the TCRdb table keeps only in-frame clones and is missing some. The table shows roughly 130,000 clones, with roughly four fifths occurring only once. Sequencing was carried out using PBMCs. The chain carries TRBV25-1 and TRBJ2-3; weak D call: TRBD2 (5 bases). This TCR came from a woman between 45 and 60 years old in good health and CMV-seropositive. The CDR3 is CASSVATGTDTQYF. Here the CDR3 DNA reads TGTGCCAGCAGTGTAGCGACTGGCACAGATACGCAGTATTTT.